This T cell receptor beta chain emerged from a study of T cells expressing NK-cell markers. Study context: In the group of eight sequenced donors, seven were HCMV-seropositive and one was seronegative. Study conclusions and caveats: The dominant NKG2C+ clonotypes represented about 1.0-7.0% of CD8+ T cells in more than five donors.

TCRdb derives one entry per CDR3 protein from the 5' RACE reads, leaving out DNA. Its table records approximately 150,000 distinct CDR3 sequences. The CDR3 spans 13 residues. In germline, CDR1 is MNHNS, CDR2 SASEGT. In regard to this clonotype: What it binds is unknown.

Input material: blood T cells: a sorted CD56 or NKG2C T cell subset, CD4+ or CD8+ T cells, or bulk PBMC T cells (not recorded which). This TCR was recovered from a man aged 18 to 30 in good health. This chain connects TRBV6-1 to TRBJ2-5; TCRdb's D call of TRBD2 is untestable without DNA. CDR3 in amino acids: CASNGLAGETQYF.